This T cell receptor (beta chain) is from a study of blood T cell repertoires in COVID-19. Those who participated ranged in age from about 18 to 89 years and resided in about two dozen US areas. V was pared by 5 bases and J by 3 bases, with 8 bases of the junction left unmatched. CDR3 length: 18 residues. Germline loops: CDR1 SGHTA, CDR2 FQGNSA. Per the study methods: Quantification of nucleated cells was approximated via reference gene primer amplification. Measured with immunoSEQ multiplex PCR; TCRdb has only the in-frame clones, and not every one. From that table come the V and J calls and clone size; the DNA was used to work out D and trimming. The top ten hold roughly 3.2% of the sample, which has 250,000 or so clones, 84% seen once.

The clonotype was recovered from a man aged 50 or older who had recovered from COVID-19. The chain has TRBV7-2 and TRBJ2-1; 15 nucleotides match TRBD2. The sequenced material came from PBMCs or T cells enriched from blood (not recorded which). Here the CDR3 reads CASSPPGLAGGGYNEQFF. In DNA, the CDR3 is TGTGCCAGCAGCCCGCCGGGACTAGCGGGAGGTGGCTACAATGAGCAGTTCTTC.